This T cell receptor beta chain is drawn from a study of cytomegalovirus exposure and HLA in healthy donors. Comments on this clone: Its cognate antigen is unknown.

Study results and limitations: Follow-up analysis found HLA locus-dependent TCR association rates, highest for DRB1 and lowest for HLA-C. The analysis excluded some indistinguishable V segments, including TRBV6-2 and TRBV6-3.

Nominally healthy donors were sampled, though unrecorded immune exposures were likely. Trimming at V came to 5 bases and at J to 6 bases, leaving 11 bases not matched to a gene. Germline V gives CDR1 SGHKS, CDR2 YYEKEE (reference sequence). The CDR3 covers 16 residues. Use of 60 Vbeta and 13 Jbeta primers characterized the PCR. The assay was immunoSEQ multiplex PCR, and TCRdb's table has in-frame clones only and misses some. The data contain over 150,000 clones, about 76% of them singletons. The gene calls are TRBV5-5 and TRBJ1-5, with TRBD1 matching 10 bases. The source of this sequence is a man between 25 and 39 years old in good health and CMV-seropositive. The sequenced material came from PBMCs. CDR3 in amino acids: CASREAPGQGFQPQHF. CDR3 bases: TGTGCCAGCAGAGAAGCACCGGGACAGGGGTTTCAGCCCCAGCATTTT.